These T cell receptor beta chains were read from a single sample in a study of cytomegalovirus exposure and HLA in healthy donors. Sequenced by immunoSEQ multiplex PCR; TCRdb stores in-frame clones only, minus some. The sample yields about 340,000 clones, 75% to 90% seen once. Sequencing input: PBMCs. These receptors were obtained from a woman between 18 and 30 years old in good health and CMV-seronegative. Each CDR3 is given with its conserved first and last residue. D genes are given only for firm matches. Clone size is shown for a subset of rows, as once, few, many or a class of expanded clone.

CASSVVQGAYEQYF	TGTGCCAGCAGTGTAGTACAGGGGGCCTACGAGCAGTACTTC	TRBV2	TRBJ2-7	few	TRBD1
CASSPGRAFDNEQYF	TGTGCCAGCAGCCCCGGGAGGGCCTTTGATAACGAGCAGTACTTC	TRBV9	TRBJ2-7	.	TRBD2
CSVGGVTGANTEAFF	TGCAGCGTTGGGGGGGTGACAGGGGCCAACACTGAAGCTTTCTTT	TRBV29-1	TRBJ1-1	.	TRBD1
CASSLTRSSGISTDTQYF	TGTGCCAGCAGCTTAACAAGGTCTAGCGGGATTAGCACAGATACGCAGTATTTT	TRBV7-3	TRBJ2-3	.	TRBD2
CASSERLAGYNEQFF	TGTGCCAGCAGCGAAAGACTAGCGGGCTACAATGAGCAGTTCTTC	TRBV9	TRBJ2-1	.	TRBD2
CASRVGGGRAGANVLTF	TGTGCCAGCAGGGTCGGCGGGGGGCGAGCTGGGGCCAACGTCCTGACTTTC	TRBV2	TRBJ2-6	.	TRBD2
CASSGRQGWDTEAFF	TGTGCCAGCAGCGGACGTCAGGGATGGGACACTGAAGCTTTCTTT	TRBV9	TRBJ1-1	.	.
CASSQDVGVYYEQYF	TGTGCCAGCAGCCAAGATGTGGGAGTTTACTACGAGCAGTACTTC	TRBV4-2	TRBJ2-7	.	.
CASSQEGEGAGNYGYTF	TGCGCCAGCAGCCAAGAAGGAGAGGGGGCCGGTAACTATGGCTACACCTTC	TRBV4-3	TRBJ1-2	.	TRBD1
CASRHGMSSGRSYNEQFF	TGTGCCAGCAGGCACGGGATGTCTAGCGGGAGGTCCTACAATGAGCAGTTCTTC	TRBV7-2	TRBJ2-1	.	TRBD2
CASSLGASADRQETQYF	TGTGCCAGCAGCTTAGGGGCTTCGGCAGACCGTCAAGAGACCCAGTACTTC	TRBV7-9	TRBJ2-5	.	.
CASSPDRVYGYTF	TGTGCCAGCAGCCCCGACAGGGTTTATGGCTACACCTTC	TRBV7-2	TRBJ1-2	once	TRBD1
CASSAGLAVNIQYF	TGTGCCAGCAGCGCGGGACTAGCGGTGAACATTCAGTACTTC	TRBV9	TRBJ2-4	.	TRBD2
CASSLFGAGGLNEQFF	TGCGCCAGCAGCTTGTTCGGGGCGGGAGGGCTTAATGAGCAGTTCTTC	TRBV5-1	TRBJ2-1	.	TRBD2
CASSSPTSGRQDTGELFF	TGTGCCAGCAGCTCCCCGACTAGCGGGAGACAGGACACCGGGGAGCTGTTTTTT	TRBV7-9	TRBJ2-2	.	TRBD2
CASSEWGGSNYGYTF	TGCGCCAGCAGTGAGTGGGGAGGTTCTAACTATGGCTACACCTTC	TRBV10-2	TRBJ1-2	.	.
CASSPVRGEQFF	TGTGCCAGCAGCCCAGTACGCGGTGAGCAGTTCTTC	TRBV9	TRBJ2-1	.	.
CASSPPGERDTEAFF	TGCGCCAGCAGCCCCCCCGGAGAGCGGGACACTGAAGCTTTCTTT	TRBV4-1	TRBJ1-1	.	.
CASSFSTSGEAFF	TGCGCCAGCAGCTTTAGCACTTCTGGGGAAGCTTTCTTT	TRBV5-1	TRBJ1-1	.	.
CASSYGLAGVGDTQYF	TGTGCCAGCAGTTACGGACTAGCGGGAGTGGGGGATACGCAGTATTTT	TRBV6-5	TRBJ2-3	.	TRBD2
CASSAYASGRTDTQYF	TGTGCCAGCAGTGCCTATGCTAGCGGGAGAACAGATACGCAGTATTTT	TRBV25-1	TRBJ2-3	once	TRBD2
CASSLGLAGANSYEQYF	TGTGCCAGCAGCTTAGGTCTAGCGGGAGCAAACTCCTACGAGCAGTACTTC	TRBV11-2	TRBJ2-7	.	TRBD2
CASSSDSYGYTF	TGTGCCAGCAGCTCCGACAGCTATGGCTACACCTTC	TRBV5-4	TRBJ1-2	.	.
CASSGLDRDTQYF	TGTGCCAGCAGTGGACTCGATCGGGATACGCAGTATTTT	TRBV25-1	TRBJ2-3	.	.
CASSSPGMYNEQFF	TGTGCCAGCAGCTCACCGGGGATGTACAATGAGCAGTTCTTC	TRBV7-2	TRBJ2-1	.	.
CASSLDRGEQFF	TGTGCCAGCAGCTTAGACCGAGGGGAGCAGTTCTTC	TRBV11-3	TRBJ2-1	.	.
CATSRDSSSYEQYF	TGTGCCACCAGCAGAGATAGCAGCTCCTACGAGCAGTACTTC	TRBV15	TRBJ2-7	.	.
CASSSGRDTGELFF	TGTGCCAGCAGTAGCGGGAGGGACACCGGGGAGCTGTTTTTT	TRBV25-1	TRBJ2-2	many	TRBD2
CASSYGTGGGEQYF	TGTGCCAGCAGTTACGGGACAGGGGGCGGTGAGCAGTACTTC	TRBV6-6	TRBJ2-7	.	TRBD1
CASSYTGHSNYGYTF	TGTGCCAGCAGTTACACAGGACACTCTAACTATGGCTACACCTTC	TRBV6-5	TRBJ1-2	.	.
CASSLNPLAGVLPREQFF	TGTGCCAGCAGTTTAAACCCTTTAGCGGGAGTACTTCCGAGAGAGCAGTTCTTC	TRBV27	TRBJ2-1	.	TRBD2
CASSSPTGAGNTIYF	TGTGCCAGCAGCTCCCCAACAGGGGCGGGAAACACCATATATTTT	TRBV7-2	TRBJ1-3	.	TRBD1
CSVVPDWTDTEAFF	TGCAGCGTTGTGCCGGATTGGACAGACACTGAAGCTTTCTTT	TRBV29-1	TRBJ1-1	.	.
CASIYAGPVTDTQYF	TGTGCCAGCATATATGCGGGGCCTGTCACAGATACGCAGTATTTT	TRBV2	TRBJ2-3	.	.
CASSLERGTSDTEAFF	TGTGCCAGCAGCTTGGAAAGGGGTACTTCCGACACTGAAGCTTTCTTT	TRBV5-4	TRBJ1-1	once	.
CASSQGWSEQETQYF	TGCGCCAGCAGCCAAGGTTGGAGCGAGCAAGAGACCCAGTACTTC	TRBV4-3	TRBJ2-5	.	.
CASSAGTSGKSTDTQYF	TGCGCCAGCAGCGCCGGGACTAGCGGAAAAAGCACAGATACGCAGTATTTT	TRBV5-1	TRBJ2-3	.	TRBD2
CASGYRAGDPLVTYEQYF	TGTGCTAGTGGTTACAGAGCGGGGGACCCCTTGGTGACCTACGAGCAGTACTTC	TRBV12-5	TRBJ2-7	.	TRBD2
CASSYSGTGGEQYF	TGTGCCAGCAGTTACTCCGGGACAGGGGGCGAGCAGTACTTC	TRBV6-6	TRBJ2-7	.	TRBD1
CASARTGSSYEQYF	TGTGCTAGTGCCCGGACAGGGAGCTCCTACGAGCAGTACTTC	TRBV12-5	TRBJ2-7	.	TRBD1
CACKRQGGSYEQYF	TGTGCCTGCAAGCGACAGGGAGGATCCTACGAGCAGTACTTC	TRBV6-5	TRBJ2-7	.	.
CSVEGDREEQYF	TGCAGCGTTGAAGGGGACAGAGAAGAGCAGTACTTC	TRBV29-1	TRBJ2-7	.	TRBD1